The source of this TCR beta chain is a study of control samples from healthy donors and cancer patients. The V segment lost 5 bases and the J segment 1 base; nucleotides outside the gene matches: 2. CDR3 length equals 14 residues. Germline V gives CDR1 SGHNT, CDR2 YYREEE (reference sequence). Produced via immunoSEQ multiplex PCR; TCRdb's table is partial and in-frame only. The profile shows roughly 190,000 clones, 91% of them singletons. This chain joins TRBV5-4 and TRBJ1-2, with TRBD1 matching over 10 bases. Material for sequencing was blood. This clonotype originated in a woman younger than 45 in good health. The CDR3 region has the DNA TGTGCCAGCAGGAGGACAGGGGGTAACTATGGCTACACCTTC. Translating it yields CASRRTGGNYGYTF.